A single sample gave rise to the 10 T cell receptor beta chains below, sequenced in a study of shared clonotypes between healthy human individuals (TCRdb year 2020). The method behind the library was the immunoSEQ multiplex PCR assay. In TCRdb, the immuneACCESS table is reduced to in-frame sequences with V and J assigned. These tables do not hold every clone; where another copy was compared, an unresolved V gene accounts for under half, and the others remain unexplained. In this sample the table shows more than 2 million clones, 95% of which occur a single time. The ten largest make up 0.1% to 0.15% of the sample. Sequenced material: naive CD4+ T cells sorted from blood. Taken with the paper, the label for cell subset or site translates to: CD45RA+ positively selected. These TCRs come from a man in his late teens or twenties in good health.

This clone showed up just a few times. The chain recombines TRBV5-1 with TRBJ2-7; 12 positions match TRBD1. The junction had 7 bases not matched to a gene; V was cut back by 0 bases and J by 3 bases. Looked up from germline, CDR1 is SGHRS and CDR2 is YFSETQ. CDR3 length equals 17 residues. CDR3 in DNA: TGCGCCAGCAGCTTGGCGGGACAGGGGGCATTTGGCTACGAGCAGTACTTC. This translates into CASSLAGQGAFGYEQYF.

A remark on this clone: Other nucleotide sequences in the sample specify the same CDR3. This chain uses TRBV20-1 with TRBJ1-1; D call uncertain. Germline lookup yields CDR1 DFQATT and CDR2 SNEGSKA (reference sequence). V lost 4 bases and J lost 5, with 8 bases in between. The CDR3 spans 11 residues. This chain's CDR3 is CSAIRGTEAFF. The CDR3 coding sequence is TGCAGTGCTATTCGAGGGACTGAAGCTTTCTTT.

This chain uses TRBV25-1 with TRBJ2-1; D call uncertain. The CDR3 extends over 13 amino acids. The germline V gene encodes CDR1 MGHDK and CDR2 SYGVNS. Deletions cut 3 bases from V and 4 bases from J, with 7 bases between. Here the CDR3 reads CASSDARYNEQFF. In nucleotides, the CDR3 is TGTGCCAGCAGTGACGCGCGGTACAATGAGCAGTTCTTC. Combining the CDR3 with reference TRBV25-1 and TRBJ2-1 gives the whole variable domain EADIYQTPRYLVIGTGKKITLECSQTMGHDKMYWYQQDPGMELHLIHYSYGVNSTEKGDLSSESTVSRIRTEHFPLTLESARPSHTSQYLCASSDARYNEQFFGPGTRLTVL.

This chain uses TRBV2 with TRBJ2-7, with a possible D match to TRBD2 (6 bases). This CDR3 comprises 13 residues. Between the trimmed V and J ends, which lost 6 bases and 3 bases, there was a span of 12 bases. Germline values: CDR1 SNHLY, CDR2 FYNNEI. For the CDR3, the DNA is TGTGCCAGCAGCGTAGCGGAGGGCTACGAGCAGTACTTC. It codes for CASSVAEGYEQYF. Complete variable domain (other parts from reference TRBV2 and TRBJ2-7): EPEVTQTPSHQVTQMGQEVILRCVPISNHLYFYWYRQILGQKVEFLVSFYNNEISEKSEIFDDQFSVERPDGSNFTLKIRSTKLEDSAMYFCASSVAEGYEQYFGPGTRLTVT.

The genes are TRBV6-5 and TRBJ1-3, with D possibly matching TRBD1 (5 bases). Germline loops: CDR1 MNHEY, CDR2 SVGAGI. This CDR3 region has 15 residues. Between the trimmed V and J ends, which lost 7 bases and 3 bases, there was a span of 16 bases. The CDR3 sequence is CASKVSRGFGNTIYF. DNA for the CDR3: TGTGCCAGCAAAGTCTCGCGGGGGTTTGGAAACACCATATATTTT.

The chain links TRBV6-5 to TRBJ1-6, with TRBD1 matching over 7 bases. V shed 6 bases, J shed 7 bases, and the junction held 6 bases outside the gene matches. Per germline, CDR1 MNHEY and CDR2 SVGAGI. This CDR3 region has 14 residues. DNA for the CDR3: TGTGCCAGCAGAACGACAGGGACCAATTCACCCCTCCACTTT. Protein: CASRTTGTNSPLHF.

This clone showed up just once. The CDR3 DNA reads TGTGCCAGCAGCTCCCGACAGGGGGGAATATATGGCTACACCTTC. This encodes CASSSRQGGIYGYTF. This sequence joins TRBV7-2 and TRBJ1-2; 9 bases map to TRBD1. The V and J ends lost 4 bases and 5 bases, in that order; junction bases with no gene match: 8. The V gene's germline CDR1 is SGHTA and CDR2 FQGNSA. This CDR3 has 15 residues.

Details on this clone: Other DNA sequences in this specimen translate into the identical CDR3. V and J are TRBV30 and TRBJ1-1; the D gene is possibly TRBD1 (5 bases). V was shortened by 4 bases and J by 1 base, with 10 bases between the two germline ends. CDR3 length: 13 amino acids. Germline CDR1 and CDR2: GTSNPN and SVGIG (reference sequence). CDR3 coding DNA: TGTGCCTGGACTAGGACACAGAACACTGAAGCTTTCTTT. Encoded protein: CAWTRTQNTEAFF.

The chain combines TRBV7-2 with TRBJ2-7, with D perhaps matching TRBD2 (5 bases). V gave up 1 base and J gave up 6 bases, with 7 bases separating them. The length of the CDR3 is 12 residues. CDR1 is SGHTA and CDR2 is FQGNSA in the germline V gene. The DNA for the CDR3 is TGTGCCAGCAGCTTAGGGACTTTCGAGCAGTACTTC. This encodes CASSLGTFEQYF.

This rearrangement joins TRBV6-1 to TRBJ2-7, with unresolved D. The length of the CDR3 is 19 residues. CDR1 and CDR2 (germline): MNHNS, SASEGT. V lost 0 bases to trimming and J lost 3 bases, with 24 bases between them. The CDR3 DNA reads as TGTGCCAGCAGTGAAGCCGTCCCAGTTGGGTTCCGTAATGGCTACGAGCAGTACTTC. It specifies CASSEAVPVGFRNGYEQYF.